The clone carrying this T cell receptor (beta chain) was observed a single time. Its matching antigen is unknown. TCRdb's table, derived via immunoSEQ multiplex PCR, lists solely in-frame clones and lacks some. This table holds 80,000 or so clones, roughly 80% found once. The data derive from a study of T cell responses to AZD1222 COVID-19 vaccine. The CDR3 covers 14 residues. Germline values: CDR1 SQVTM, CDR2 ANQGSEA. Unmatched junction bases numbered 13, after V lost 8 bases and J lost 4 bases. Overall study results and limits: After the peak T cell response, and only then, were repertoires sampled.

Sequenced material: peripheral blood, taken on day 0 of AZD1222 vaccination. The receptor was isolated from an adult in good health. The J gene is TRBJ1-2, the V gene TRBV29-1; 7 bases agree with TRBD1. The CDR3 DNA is TGCAGCACCCTACAGGGGTTCAGTGCCTATGGCTACACCTTC. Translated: CSTLQGFSAYGYTF.